This T cell receptor (beta chain) was identified in a study of CD8+CD57+ T cells in acquired aplastic anemia. Study-wide findings and caveats: There were twenty-nine CD8+ CDR3 sequences that occurred in both patients and controls. CD8+ Simpson's diversity showed no significant patient-control difference.

Remarks on this clonotype: Its cognate antigen is unknown.

The template for TCR beta VDJ and CDR3 sequence profiling was genomic DNA. TCRdb processed the reads anew with MiXCR; each CDR3 protein has one entry. The sample lists about 98,000 distinct CDR3 sequences; about 66% were seen once. Sequenced patients had shown CD8+CD57+ cell expansion by flow cytometry. Severe acquired aplastic anemia was the diagnosis recorded for all patients. Prior therapy had not been administered to any patient at the time of blood sampling. The germline V and J ends were trimmed by 4 bases and 1 base, with 11 bases remaining between them. This CDR3 contains 14 residues. Germline loops: CDR1 SGDLS, CDR2 YYNGEE.

The clonotype comes from a human donor with aplastic anemia. Sequencing was done on a sample of sorted CD4+, CD8+, or CD8+CD57+ T cells (not recorded which) from PBMCs. The rearrangement joins TRBV9 to TRBJ1-1; D is possibly TRBD1 (6 bases). The CDR3 DNA sequence: TGTGCCAGCAGCCTGAGACAGGCGAACACTGAAGCTTTCTTT. This codes for CASSLRQANTEAFF.